This TCR beta chain is from a study of shared clonotypes between healthy human individuals. Notes on this clone: Its target is unknown.

V lost 2 bases, J lost 7 bases, and 17 bases lay in between. The CDR3 is 15 amino acids. Germline CDR1 reads MNHEY; CDR2 reads SVGAGI. Clones were sequenced by immunoSEQ multiplex PCR, and TCRdb holds only the in-frame ones, with some missing. The table lists about 1.5 million clones, 95% to 99% of them singletons. General study results and limits: An expected dependence of interdonor clonotype sharing on sequencing depth was noted.

This receptor was obtained from a man aged 25 to 45 in good health. V and J are TRBV6-5 and TRBJ1-2; a possible D gene is TRBD1 (6 bases). Sequencing was carried out using naive CD4+ T cells sorted from blood. Indicated subset: CD45RA+ positively selected. CDR3 DNA sequence: TGTGCCAGCAGTTACCTAGGGCGACAGGTCCTTGGCTACACCTTC. It specifies CASSYLGRQVLGYTF.